This T cell receptor beta chain was identified in a study of molecular identifiers for immune sequencing clone quantification. TCRdb independently ran MiXCR on the PCR reads; one entry per CDR3 protein. Here the sample spans about 65,000 distinct CDR3 sequences, 17% being singletons. The naive CD8 libraries originated from between roughly 18,000 and 1,000,000 sorted cells and drew on 10%, 30% or 50% RNA. Germline loops: CDR1 LGHNA, CDR2 YSLEER. This CDR3 spans 13 amino acids. With 3 bases clipped from V and 8 bases from J, the junction kept 5 bases outside the gene matches. The chain links TRBV4-3 to TRBJ1-2; 8 bases match TRBD1. Material: naive CD8+ T cells from blood, with Jurkat cell RNA spiked in. The subset is: FACS-sorted CD8+CD4-CCR7+CD45RA+ naive T cells. The TCR comes from a human donor in good health. Some libraries in this study had Jurkat cell RNA spiked in. The CDR3 loop is CASSQDREGGYTF. The DNA of the CDR3 is TGCGCCAGCAGCCAGGACAGGGAGGGCGGCTACACCTTC.